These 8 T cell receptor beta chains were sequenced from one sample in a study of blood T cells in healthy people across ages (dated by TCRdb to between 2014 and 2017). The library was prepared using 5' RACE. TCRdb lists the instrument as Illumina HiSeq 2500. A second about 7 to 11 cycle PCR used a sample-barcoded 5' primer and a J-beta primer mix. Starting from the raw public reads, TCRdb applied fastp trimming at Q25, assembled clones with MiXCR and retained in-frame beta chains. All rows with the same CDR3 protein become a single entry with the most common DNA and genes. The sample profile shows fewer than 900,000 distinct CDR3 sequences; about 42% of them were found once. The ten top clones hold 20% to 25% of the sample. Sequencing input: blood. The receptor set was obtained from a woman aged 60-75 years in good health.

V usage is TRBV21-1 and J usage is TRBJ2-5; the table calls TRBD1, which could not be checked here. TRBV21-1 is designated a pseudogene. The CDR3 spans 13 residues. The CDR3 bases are TGTGCCAGCAGCAATCGGGGCTGGGAGACCCAGTACTTC. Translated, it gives CASSNRGWETQYF.

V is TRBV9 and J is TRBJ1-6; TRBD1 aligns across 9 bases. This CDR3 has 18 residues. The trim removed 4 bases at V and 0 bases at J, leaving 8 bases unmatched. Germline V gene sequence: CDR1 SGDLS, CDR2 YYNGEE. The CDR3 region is CASSPADRGYSYNSPLHF. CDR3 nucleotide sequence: TGTGCCAGCAGCCCCGCGGACAGGGGTTACTCCTATAATTCACCCCTCCACTTT.

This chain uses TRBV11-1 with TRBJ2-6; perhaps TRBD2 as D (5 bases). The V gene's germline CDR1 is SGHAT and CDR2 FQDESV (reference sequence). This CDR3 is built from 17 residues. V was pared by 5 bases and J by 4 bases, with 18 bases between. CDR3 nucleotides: TGTGCCAGCAGCACCGGCCCCTTTAGGGAGGGGGCCAACGTCCTGACTTTC. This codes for CASSTGPFREGANVLTF.

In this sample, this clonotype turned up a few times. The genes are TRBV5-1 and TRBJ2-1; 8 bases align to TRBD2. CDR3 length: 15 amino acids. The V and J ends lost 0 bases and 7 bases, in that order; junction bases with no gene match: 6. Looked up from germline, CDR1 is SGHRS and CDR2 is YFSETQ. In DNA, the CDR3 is TGCGCCAGCAGCTTGGCAGCGGGAGAGGTGAATGAGCAGTTCTTC. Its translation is CASSLAAGEVNEQFF.

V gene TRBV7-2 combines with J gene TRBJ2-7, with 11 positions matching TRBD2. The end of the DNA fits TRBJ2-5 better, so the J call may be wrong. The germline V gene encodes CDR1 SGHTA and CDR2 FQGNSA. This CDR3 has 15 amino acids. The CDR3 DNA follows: TGTGCCAGCAGCTTCCTTACTAGCGGGAGACAGACCCAGTACTTC. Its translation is CASSFLTSGRQTQYF.

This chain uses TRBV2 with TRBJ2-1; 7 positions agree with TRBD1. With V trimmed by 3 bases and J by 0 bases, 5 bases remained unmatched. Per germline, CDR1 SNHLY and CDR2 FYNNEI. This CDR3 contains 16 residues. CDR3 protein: CASSDPGQVSYNEQFF. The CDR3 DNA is TGTGCCAGCAGTGACCCCGGACAGGTCTCCTACAATGAGCAGTTCTTC.

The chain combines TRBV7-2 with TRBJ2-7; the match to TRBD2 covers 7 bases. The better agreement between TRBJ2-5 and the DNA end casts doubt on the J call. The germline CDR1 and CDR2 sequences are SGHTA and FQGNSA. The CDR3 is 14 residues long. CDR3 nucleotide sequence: TGTGCCAGCAGCTCCACCGGACTAGTGGCGACCCAGTACTTC. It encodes CASSSTGLVATQYF.

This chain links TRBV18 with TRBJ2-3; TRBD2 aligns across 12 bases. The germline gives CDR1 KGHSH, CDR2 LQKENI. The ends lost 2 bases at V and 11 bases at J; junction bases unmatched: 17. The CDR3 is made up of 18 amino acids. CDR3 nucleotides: TGTGCCAGCTCACCAGCGCTACTGCTAGCGGGAGGGCCTGAGAAGCAGTATTTT. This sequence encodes CASSPALLLAGGPEKQYF.